This TCR beta chain was obtained from a study of tumor-infiltrating lymphocytes in oesophageal squamous cell carcinoma (dated by TCRdb to about 2016). Receptors were amplified or captured by PCR. Reads for this sample came from an Illumina HiSeq 2000. The raw public reads went through TCRdb reprocessing: fastp at Q25, MiXCR clone calling, in-frame beta chains kept. Rows are unified per CDR3 protein, each entry keeping the most common DNA and genes. The sample table lists around 19,000 distinct CDR3 sequences, roughly 50% of them with a count of one. Of the sample, about 44% is held by the ten largest clones. Remarks on this clonotype: What this receptor recognizes is not known. No much larger clonotype is one base removed from it; base qualities were not supplied.

V is pared back by 4 bases and J by 1 base, with 1 base lying between the germline termini. There are 11 amino acids in the CDR3, from cysteine to phenylalanine inclusive. Only the CDR3 part of the read is kept: 33 bases, read in frame from the first base. The rearrangement joined TRBV12-3 or TRBV12-4 to TRBJ2-5; too little of a D gene remains to name it. This receptor was taken from a female donor with esophageal squamous cell carcinoma. The sample was normal esophageal tissue next to the tumor. The DNA sequence is TGTGCCAGCAGTTCCCAAGAGACCCAGTACTTC. It is translated as CASSSQETQYF.